This record concerns one T cell receptor beta chain sequence. The data belong to a study of blood T cell repertoires in COVID-19. Study context: The cDNA or gDNA used as material had been derived from T cells, B-cell-depleted T cells, or PBMCs.

V was pared by 8 bases and J by 1 base, with 5 bases of the junction left unmatched. The CDR3 is 14 residues long. Germline V gene sequence: CDR1 MDHEN, CDR2 SYDVKM. The assay was immunoSEQ multiplex PCR, and TCRdb's table has in-frame clones only and misses some. Counted here are about 190,000 clones, around 79% occurring once; the ten biggest clones make up around 12%. The sequencing input was peripheral blood. The rearrangement uses TRBV28 and TRBJ1-3, with 7 positions matching TRBD1. The source is a woman in her forties or fifties with acute or convalescent COVID-19. CDR3 nucleotides: TGTGCCAGCCGGTTACAGGGGTCTGGAAACACCATATATTTT. This sequence encodes CASRLQGSGNTIYF.